Below are 16 T cell receptor beta chains sequenced from a single sample in a study of shared clonotypes between healthy human individuals. The table came from immunoSEQ multiplex PCR; TCRdb's copy has only in-frame clones and leaves some out. The sample gives approximately 1.4 million clones, around 98% of which show up once; approximately 0.44% is in the top ten. Sequencing input: naive CD4+ T cells sorted from blood. Noted subset: CD45RA+ positively selected. The receptors derive from a man aged 30 to 45 in good health.

The chain joins TRBV28 to TRBJ1-2; 7 positions agree with TRBD1. This CDR3 contains 13 residues. V dropped 6 bases and J dropped 4; count of bases not matched to a gene: 5. Germline V gives CDR1 MDHEN, CDR2 SYDVKM. CDR3 region: CASSPEGAYGYTF. CDR3 sequence (DNA): TGTGCCAGCAGCCCTGAGGGGGCCTATGGCTACACCTTC.

This sequence joins TRBV29-1 and TRBJ2-1; possibly TRBD2 for D (6 bases). The germline V gene encodes CDR1 SQVTM and CDR2 ANQGSEA. V was clipped by 7 bases and J by 6 bases, with 13 bases between them. CDR3 length equals 12 residues. Written as DNA, the CDR3 is TGCAGCGGTTTGCCCGGGGGCAATGAGCAGTTCTTC. This sequence encodes CSGLPGGNEQFF.

The J gene is TRBJ2-7, the V gene TRBV29-1; maybe TRBD1 (6 bases). Germline V gene lookup returns CDR1 SQVTM and CDR2 ANQGSEA. The CDR3 extends over 13 amino acids. V was pared by 6 bases and J by 4 bases, with 16 bases between. The CDR3 is CSVQDRSQYEQYF. The CDR3 DNA reads as TGCAGCGTCCAAGACAGGTCTCAATACGAGCAGTACTTC.

The chain employs TRBV4-2 and TRBJ1-3; D is uncertain. V gave up 1 base and J gave up 0 bases, with 7 bases separating them. This CDR3 region has 15 residues. The germline gives CDR1 LGHNA, CDR2 YNFKEQ. This CDR3 is CASSQGPSSGNTIYF. The CDR3 DNA reads as TGTGCCAGCAGCCAAGGACCGAGCTCTGGAAACACCATATATTTT.

For this clone: Sequence at one end of the junction differs from germline and may be a read error. The chain couples TRBV7-7 to TRBJ2-1; 8 bases align to TRBD2. This CDR3 is built from 15 residues. The V gene's germline CDR1 is SSHAT and CDR2 FNYEAQ (reference sequence). CDR3 nucleotides: TGTGCTAGCAGCCCACCCGGCGGGAGGAGAGATGAGCAGTTCTTC. It is translated as CASSPPGGRRDEQFF.

V gene TRBV1 combines with J gene TRBJ2-2; the table calls TRBD1, which could not be checked here. TRBV1 is a documented pseudogene. This CDR3 has 17 amino acids. CDR3 coding DNA: TGCACCAGCAGCCAACGGACAGGGCAATACCCGGCCGGGGAGCTGTTTTTT. It translates to CTSSQRTGQYPAGELFF.

The CDR3 reads CASSSSRLAGDDEQYF. DNA of the CDR3: TGCGCCAGCAGCTCCTCAAGACTAGCGGGAGATGACGAGCAGTACTTC. The chain links TRBV5-1 to TRBJ2-7; 12 bases are shared with TRBD2. V lost 3 bases, J lost 5 bases, and 9 bases stayed unmatched. The germline CDR1 and CDR2 sequences are SGHRS and YFSETQ. The CDR3 spans 16 residues.

The chain combines TRBV11-2 with TRBJ1-4; no firm D call. The CDR3 consists of 12 residues. Germline V lookup: CDR1 SGHAT, CDR2 FQNNGV. The V end was cut by 1 base, the J end by 15 bases, with 12 bases between. This CDR3 is CASSLVRGLVFF. In DNA form, the CDR3 reads TGTGCCAGCAGCTTAGTCCGTGGGCTCGTGTTTTTT.

The genes are TRBV28 and TRBJ2-3; 9 nucleotides line up with TRBD2. Germline lookup yields CDR1 MDHEN and CDR2 SYDVKM. This CDR3 spans 16 amino acids. J lost 2 bases, V lost 5 bases, and 8 bases had no gene match. The CDR3 bases are TGTGCCAGCAGTCCCCGGACTAGCGACAACACAGATACGCAGTATTTT. Protein sequence: CASSPRTSDNTDTQYF.

This chain connects TRBV7-9 to TRBJ2-2; maybe TRBD1 (6 bases). Germline values: CDR1 SEHNR, CDR2 FQNEAQ (reference sequence). The CDR3 is made up of 14 amino acids. V lost 4 bases, J lost 6 bases, and 12 bases lay in between. The CDR3 nucleotides are TGTGCCAGCAGCTGGGGACAATACTCCGGGGAGCTGTTTTTT. This encodes CASSWGQYSGELFF.

This clone was seen once. This chain links TRBV6-1 with TRBJ1-5; 8 nucleotides align to TRBD1. This CDR3 contains 13 residues. After removal of 8 bases from V and 6 bases from J, the junction contained 6 bases not matched to a gene. The germline V gene has CDR1 MNHNS and CDR2 SASEGT. CDR3 residues: CASRGQGGQPQHF. DNA for the CDR3: TGTGCCAGCCGAGGACAGGGAGGTCAGCCCCAGCATTTT.

The V call is TRBV27, the J call TRBJ2-3; D might be TRBD1 or TRBD2, each matching 5 bases. The CDR3 totals 15 residues. The V gene's germline CDR1 is MNHEY and CDR2 SMNVEV (reference sequence). Trimming removed 10 bases at V and 2 bases at J, with 19 bases between. CDR3 sequence reads: CATLTAGAPTDTQYF. DNA of the CDR3: TGTGCCACCCTCACTGCCGGGGCACCCACAGATACGCAGTATTTT.

The count of this clone is one. The chain combines TRBV10-2 with TRBJ2-3, with TRBD2 identical over 7 bases. The CDR3 spans 15 residues. Germline values: CDR1 WSHSY, CDR2 SAAADI. The junction had 4 bases not matched to a gene; V was cut back by 4 bases and J by 0 bases. This chain's CDR3 is CASSVGSGSTDTQYF. The CDR3 DNA reads as TGCGCCAGCAGTGTGGGTAGCGGGAGCACAGATACGCAGTATTTT.

V and J are TRBV6-6 and TRBJ2-3; 11 bases agree with TRBD2. Germline CDR1 MNHNY, CDR2 SVGAGI (reference sequence). The CDR3 consists of 13 residues. The V gene end was trimmed by 11 bases and the J gene end by 5 bases; junction bases not matched to a gene: 6. The CDR3 region is CACSGRAQDTQYF. DNA for the CDR3: TGTGCCTGTAGCGGGAGGGCCCAAGATACGCAGTATTTT.

This chain uses TRBV4-2 with TRBJ1-5; 9 bases align to TRBD1. V was clipped by 1 base and J by 4 bases; unmatched bases: 8. The CDR3 has 17 residues. The V gene's germline CDR1 is LGHNA and CDR2 YNFKEQ. The CDR3 protein is CASSQGGQGQGNQPQHF. The CDR3 coding sequence is TGTGCCAGCAGCCAAGGGGGTCAGGGACAGGGAAATCAGCCCCAGCATTTT.

Details on this clone: The identical CDR3 is also encoded by other nucleotide sequences in the sample. The chain combines TRBV2 with TRBJ2-7; D gene ambiguous. The length of the CDR3 is 13 residues. Trimming removed 6 bases from V and 0 bases from J, with 9 bases in between. Germline V gene lookup returns CDR1 SNHLY and CDR2 FYNNEI. In DNA, the CDR3 is TGTGCCAGCAGGTCCGGGTCCTCCTACGAGCAGTACTTC. It specifies CASRSGSSYEQYF.